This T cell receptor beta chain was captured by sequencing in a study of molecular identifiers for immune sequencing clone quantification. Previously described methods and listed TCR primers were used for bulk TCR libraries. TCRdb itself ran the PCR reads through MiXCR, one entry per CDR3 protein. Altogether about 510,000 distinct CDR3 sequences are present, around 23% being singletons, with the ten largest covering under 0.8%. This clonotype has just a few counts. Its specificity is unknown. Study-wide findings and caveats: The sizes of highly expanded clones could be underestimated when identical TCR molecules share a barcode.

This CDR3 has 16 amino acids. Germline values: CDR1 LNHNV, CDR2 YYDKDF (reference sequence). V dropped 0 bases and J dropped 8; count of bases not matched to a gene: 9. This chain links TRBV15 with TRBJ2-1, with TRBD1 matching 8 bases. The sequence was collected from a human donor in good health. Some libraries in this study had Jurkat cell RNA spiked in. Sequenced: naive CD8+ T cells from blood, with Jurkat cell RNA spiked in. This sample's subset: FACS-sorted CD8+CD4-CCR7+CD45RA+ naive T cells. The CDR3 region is CATSRDQPGGFDEQFF. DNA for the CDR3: TGTGCCACCAGCAGAGATCAACCAGGGGGCTTCGATGAGCAGTTCTTC.